This TCR beta chain was recorded in a study of T cells in Graves' hyperthyroidism and ophthalmopathy. The V gene end was trimmed by 5 bases and the J gene end by 10 bases; junction bases not matched to a gene: 13. The CDR3 contains 14 residues. The germline gives CDR1 SGHVS, CDR2 FQNEAQ. TCR beta CDR3 regions were amplified from RNA transcripts. The HTBI set primed first-round TCR CDR3 RT-PCR. TCRdb used MiXCR to reprocess the multiplex PCR reads, holding one entry per CDR3 protein. There are some 180,000 distinct CDR3 sequences in the sample; about 15% occur only once, and 29% lies in the top ten. There are many counts of this clonotype.

Sequences were obtained from blood. The sequence was obtained from a woman aged 45-65 years with Graves' hyperthyroidism. V and J are TRBV7-8 and TRBJ1-1; 7 bases align to TRBD1. The CDR3 DNA is TGTGCCAGCAGCCCCCGGCTAGGCAACAGGGGAGCTTTCTTT. It is translated as CASSPRLGNRGAFF.